The source of this TCR beta chain is a study of T-cell reconstitution after alpha-beta-depleted transplantation in children (dated by TCRdb to the mid-2010s). About the study as a whole: The study quantitatively tracked T-cell immune reconstitution after TCRalphabeta/CD19-depleted allogeneic hematopoietic cell transplantation in children using TCR repertoire profiling. Study-level results and caveats: In some patients, the high TCRbeta diversity seen at day 60 was put down to recipient T cells and intrathymic progenitors that had survived conditioning. Over the following months the frequencies of hyperexpanded clones went down, and after one year T-cell counts and TCRbeta diversity were mostly credited to newly produced T cells. The apparently early recovery of alphabetaT-cell counts about two months after transplant reportedly depended on only several hundred rapidly expanded clones that came from non-depleted graft cells.

The CDR3, from cysteine to phenylalanine, totals 13 residues. Only CDR3 DNA remains: 39 bases, in frame from the first base. V loses 8 bases, J loses 1 base, and the germline ends lie 8 bases apart. In the germline V gene (reference sequence), CDR1 corresponds to LGHDT and CDR2 to YNNKEL. Remarks on this clonotype: Its target antigen remains unknown. Per-base qualities were not stored, and no clone one base away is much larger.

The sample's treatment or condition, from its label and the paper: allogeneic hematopoietic cell transplantation with graft depleted of TCRalphabeta T cells and CD19 B cells. The children who served as transplant recipients had been given grafts of TCRalphabeta/CD19-depleted allogeneic hematopoietic cells. The library was produced with PCR. For sequencing, an Illumina HiSeq 2500 was employed. TCR libraries were prepared with molecular barcoding, using unique molecular identifiers to normalize TCRbeta repertoire quantification. TCRdb redid the processing of the public reads, applying fastp at Q25 and MiXCR, and retained in-frame beta chains. Rows merge per CDR3 protein into single entries with the most common DNA and genes. In all, the sample holds around 670,000 distinct CDR3 sequences, and about an eighth of those were seen once. Around 0.79% of the sample is held by the ten biggest clonotypes.

Sample: PBMCs, taken before TCRalphabeta/CD19-depleted stem cell transplant. Recombination connected TRBV3-1 to TRBJ2-2, with the D assignment possibly TRBD1 or TRBD2, given 5 matching bases for each. The TCR comes from a girl aged 2 to 9 with congenital amegakaryocytic thrombocytopenia, due to receive a stem cell transplant. The CDR3 reads CASGDGNTGELFF. At the DNA level, the sequence is TGTGCCAGCGGGGACGGGAACACCGGGGAGCTGTTTTTT. With all but the CDR3 taken from the reference TRBV3-1 and TRBJ2-2 genes, the full variable domain is: DTAVSQTPKYLVTQMGNDKSIKCEQNLGHDTMYWYKQDSKKFLKIMFSYNNKELIINETVPNRFSPKSPDKAHLNLHINSLELGDSAVYFCASGDGNTGELFFGEGSRLTVL.